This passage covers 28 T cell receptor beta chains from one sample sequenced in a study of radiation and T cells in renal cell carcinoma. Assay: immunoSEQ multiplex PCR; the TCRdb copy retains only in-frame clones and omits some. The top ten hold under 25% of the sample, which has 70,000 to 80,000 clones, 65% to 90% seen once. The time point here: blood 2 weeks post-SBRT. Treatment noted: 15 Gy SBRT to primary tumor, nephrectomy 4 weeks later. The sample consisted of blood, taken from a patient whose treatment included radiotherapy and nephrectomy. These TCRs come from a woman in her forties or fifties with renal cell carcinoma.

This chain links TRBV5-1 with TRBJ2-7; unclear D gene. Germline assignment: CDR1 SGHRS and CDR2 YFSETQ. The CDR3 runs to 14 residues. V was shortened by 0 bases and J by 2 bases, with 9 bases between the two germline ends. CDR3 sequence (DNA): TGCGCCAGCAGCTTGGGCCGAGATACCTACGAGCAGTACTTC. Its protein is CASSLGRDTYEQYF.

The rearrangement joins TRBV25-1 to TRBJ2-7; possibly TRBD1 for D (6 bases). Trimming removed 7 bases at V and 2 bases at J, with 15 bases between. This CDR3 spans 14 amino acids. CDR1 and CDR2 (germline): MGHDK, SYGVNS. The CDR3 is CASKGQGSPYEQYF. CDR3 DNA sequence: TGTGCCAGCAAAGGTCAGGGGTCCCCCTACGAGCAGTACTTC.

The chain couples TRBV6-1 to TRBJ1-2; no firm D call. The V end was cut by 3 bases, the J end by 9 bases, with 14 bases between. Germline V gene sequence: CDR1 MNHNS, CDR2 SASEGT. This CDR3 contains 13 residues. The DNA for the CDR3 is TGTGCCAGCAGTGATCCCCAGACCGTTAGCTACACCTTC. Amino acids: CASSDPQTVSYTF.

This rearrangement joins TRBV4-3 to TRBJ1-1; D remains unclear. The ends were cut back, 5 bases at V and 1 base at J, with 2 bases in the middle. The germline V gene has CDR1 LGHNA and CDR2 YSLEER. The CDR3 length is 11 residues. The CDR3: CASSENTEAFF. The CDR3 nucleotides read TGCGCCAGCAGCGAGAACACTGAAGCTTTCTTT.

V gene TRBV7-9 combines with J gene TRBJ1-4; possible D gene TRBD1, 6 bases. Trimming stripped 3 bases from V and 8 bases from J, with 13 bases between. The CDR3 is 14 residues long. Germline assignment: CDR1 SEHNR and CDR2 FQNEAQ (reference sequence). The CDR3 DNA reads TGTGCCAGCAGCTTCTCACAGGGAACCGAAAAACTGTTTTTT. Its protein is CASSFSQGTEKLFF.

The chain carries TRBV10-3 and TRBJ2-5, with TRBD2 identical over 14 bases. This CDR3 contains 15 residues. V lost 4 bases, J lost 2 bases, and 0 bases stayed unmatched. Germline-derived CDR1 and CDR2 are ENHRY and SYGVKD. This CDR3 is CAISGTSGGQETQYF. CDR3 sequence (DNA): TGTGCCATCAGTGGGACTAGCGGGGGGCAAGAGACCCAGTACTTC.

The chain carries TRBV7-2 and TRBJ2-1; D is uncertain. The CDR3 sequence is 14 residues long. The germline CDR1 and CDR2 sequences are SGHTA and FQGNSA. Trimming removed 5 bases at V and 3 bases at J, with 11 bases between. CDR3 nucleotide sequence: TGTGCCAGCAGCCGAGACCTTAACTACAATGAGCAGTTCTTC. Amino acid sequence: CASSRDLNYNEQFF.

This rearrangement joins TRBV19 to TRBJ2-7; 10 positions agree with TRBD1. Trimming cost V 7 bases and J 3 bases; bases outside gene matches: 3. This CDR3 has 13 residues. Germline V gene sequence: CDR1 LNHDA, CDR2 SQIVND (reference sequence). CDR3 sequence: CASKGDRGYEQYF. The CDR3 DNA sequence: TGTGCCAGTAAGGGGGACAGGGGCTACGAGCAGTACTTC.

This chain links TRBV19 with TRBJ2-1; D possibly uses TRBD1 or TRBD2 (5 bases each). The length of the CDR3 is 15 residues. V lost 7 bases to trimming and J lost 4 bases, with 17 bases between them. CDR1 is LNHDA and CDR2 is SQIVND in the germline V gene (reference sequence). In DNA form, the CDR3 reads TGTGCCAGTACGTGGGACCAAGGGATTTACAATGAGCAGTTCTTC. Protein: CASTWDQGIYNEQFF. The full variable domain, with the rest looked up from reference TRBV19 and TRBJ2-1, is DGGITQSPKYLFRKEGQNVTLSCEQNLNHDAMYWYRQDPGQGLRLIYYSQIVNDFQKGDIAEGYSVSREKKESFPLTVTSAQKNPTAFYLCASTWDQGIYNEQFFGPGTRLTVL.

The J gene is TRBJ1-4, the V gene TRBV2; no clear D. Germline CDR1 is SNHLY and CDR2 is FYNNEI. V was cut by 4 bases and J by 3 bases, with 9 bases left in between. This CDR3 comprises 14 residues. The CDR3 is CASSVSVSNEKLFF. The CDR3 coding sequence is TGTGCCAGCAGTGTCTCTGTATCTAATGAAAAACTGTTTTTT.

CDR3: CASSLTGTGPYNEQFF. In DNA form, the CDR3 reads TGTGCCAGCAGTTTAACCGGGACAGGGCCCTACAATGAGCAGTTCTTC. The chain has TRBV6-5 and TRBJ2-1; TRBD1 matches at 9 bases. CDR1 and CDR2 from the germline V gene are MNHEY and SVGAGI. The CDR3 runs 16 residues. The J segment lost 2 bases and the V segment lost 4 bases, leaving 6 bases of the junction unmatched.

DNA of the CDR3: TGTGCCAGCAGCCAAATACCTAGCGGGGGGACTCTCGGGGAGCTGTTTTTT. Residues: CASSQIPSGGTLGELFF. This chain joins TRBV4-2 and TRBJ2-2, with 11 bases that match TRBD2. CDR3 length: 17 residues. The V gene end was trimmed by 2 bases and the J gene end by 7 bases; junction bases not matched to a gene: 9. Looked up from germline, CDR1 is LGHNA and CDR2 is YNFKEQ.

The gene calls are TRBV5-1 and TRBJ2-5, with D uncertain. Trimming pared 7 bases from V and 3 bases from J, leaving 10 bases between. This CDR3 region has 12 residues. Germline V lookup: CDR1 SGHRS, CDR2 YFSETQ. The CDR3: CASGSGEETQYF. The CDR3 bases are TGCGCCAGCGGAAGTGGGGAAGAGACCCAGTACTTC. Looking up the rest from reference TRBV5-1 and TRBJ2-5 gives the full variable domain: KAGVTQTPRYLIKTRGQQVTLSCSPISGHRSVSWYQQTPGQGLQFLFEYFSETQRNKGNFPGRFSGRQFSNSRSEMNVSTLELGDSALYLCASGSGEETQYFGPGTRLLVL.

The CDR3 sequence: CASSSTGTGELFF. CDR3 in DNA: TGTGCCAGCAGCTCCACGGGCACCGGGGAGCTGTTTTTT. This rearrangement joins TRBV7-7 to TRBJ2-2; D uncertain. This CDR3 has 13 residues. V lost 4 bases to trimming and J lost 4 bases, with 7 bases between them. Germline V gene lookup returns CDR1 SSHAT and CDR2 FNYEAQ (reference sequence). Looking up the rest from reference TRBV7-7 and TRBJ2-2 gives the full variable domain: GAGVSQSPRYKVTKRGQDVTLRCDPISSHATLYWYQQALGQGPEFLTYFNYEAQPDKSGLPSDRFSAERPEGSISTLTIQRTEQRDSAMYRCASSSTGTGELFFGEGSRLTVL.

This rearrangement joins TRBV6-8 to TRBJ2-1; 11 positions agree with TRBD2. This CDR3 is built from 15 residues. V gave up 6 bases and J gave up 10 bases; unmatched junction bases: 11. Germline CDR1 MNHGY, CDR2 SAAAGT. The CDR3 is CASRLTSGRVGEQFF. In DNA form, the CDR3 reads TGTGCCAGCAGACTTACTAGCGGGAGAGTTGGAGAGCAGTTCTTC.

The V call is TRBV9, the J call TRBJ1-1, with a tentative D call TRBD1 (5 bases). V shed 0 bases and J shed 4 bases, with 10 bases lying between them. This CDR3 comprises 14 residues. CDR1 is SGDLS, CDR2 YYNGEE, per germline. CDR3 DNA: TGTGCCAGCAGCGTAGGGGGGTCGGGCACTGAAGCTTTCTTT. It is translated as CASSVGGSGTEAFF.

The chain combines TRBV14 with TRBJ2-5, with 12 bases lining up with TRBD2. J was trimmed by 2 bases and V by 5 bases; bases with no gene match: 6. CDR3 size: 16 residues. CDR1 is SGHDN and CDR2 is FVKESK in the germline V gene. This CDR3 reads CASSGLTSGSQETQYF. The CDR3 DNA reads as TGTGCCAGCAGCGGCCTGACTAGCGGGAGTCAAGAGACCCAGTACTTC.

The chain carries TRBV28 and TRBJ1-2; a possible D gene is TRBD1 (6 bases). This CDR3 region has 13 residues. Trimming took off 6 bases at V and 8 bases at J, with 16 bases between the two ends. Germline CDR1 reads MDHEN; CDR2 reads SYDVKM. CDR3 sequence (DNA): TGTGCCAGCAGCACGACAGGAGAGGAGGGCTACACCTTC. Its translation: CASSTTGEEGYTF.

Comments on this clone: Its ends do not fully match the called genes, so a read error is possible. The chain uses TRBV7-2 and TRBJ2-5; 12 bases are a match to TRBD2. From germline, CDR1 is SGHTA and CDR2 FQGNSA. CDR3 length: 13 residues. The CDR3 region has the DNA TGTGCCAGCAGCCTCAGTCTAGCGGGAGGGCCGCACTTC. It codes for CASSLSLAGGPHF.

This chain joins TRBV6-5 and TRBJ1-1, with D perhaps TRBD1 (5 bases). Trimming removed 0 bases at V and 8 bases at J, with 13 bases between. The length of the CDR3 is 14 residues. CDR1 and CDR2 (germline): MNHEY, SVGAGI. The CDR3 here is CASSYSNGAEEAFF. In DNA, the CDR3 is TGTGCCAGCAGTTACTCGAACGGGGCGGAGGAAGCTTTCTTT.

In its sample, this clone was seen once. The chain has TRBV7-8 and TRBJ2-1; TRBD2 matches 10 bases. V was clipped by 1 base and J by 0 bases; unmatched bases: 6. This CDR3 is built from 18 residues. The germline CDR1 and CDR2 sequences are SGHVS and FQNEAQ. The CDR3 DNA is TGTGCCAGCAGCTTAGGCGGACTAGCGGAACGCTCCTACAATGAGCAGTTCTTC. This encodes CASSLGGLAERSYNEQFF.

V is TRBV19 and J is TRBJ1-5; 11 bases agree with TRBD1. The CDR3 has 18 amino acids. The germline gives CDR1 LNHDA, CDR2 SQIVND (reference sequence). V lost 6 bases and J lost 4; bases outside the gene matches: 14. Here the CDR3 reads CASRTDGGQGARNQPQHF. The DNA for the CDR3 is TGTGCCAGTAGGACTGATGGTGGACAGGGGGCGAGGAATCAGCCCCAGCATTTT.

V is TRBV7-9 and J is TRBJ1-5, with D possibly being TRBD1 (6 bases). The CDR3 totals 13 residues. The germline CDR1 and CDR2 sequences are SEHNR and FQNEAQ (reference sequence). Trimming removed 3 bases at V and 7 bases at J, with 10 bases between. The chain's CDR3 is CASSFPGDQPQHF. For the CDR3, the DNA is TGTGCCAGCAGCTTCCCAGGGGACCAGCCCCAGCATTTT.

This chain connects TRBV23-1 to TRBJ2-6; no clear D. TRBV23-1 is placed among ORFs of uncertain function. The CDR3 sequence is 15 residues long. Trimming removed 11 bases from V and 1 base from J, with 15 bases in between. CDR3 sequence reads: CAASTAYSGANVLTF. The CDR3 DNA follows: TGCGCCGCCTCGACCGCCTATTCTGGGGCCAACGTCCTGACTTTC.

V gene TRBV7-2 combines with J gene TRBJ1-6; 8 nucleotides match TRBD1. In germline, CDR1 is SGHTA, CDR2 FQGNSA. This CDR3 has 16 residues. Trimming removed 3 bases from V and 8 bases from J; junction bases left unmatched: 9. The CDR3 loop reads CASSFSGGASDSPLHF. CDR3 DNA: TGTGCCAGCAGCTTCTCAGGGGGCGCGAGTGATTCACCCCTCCACTTT.

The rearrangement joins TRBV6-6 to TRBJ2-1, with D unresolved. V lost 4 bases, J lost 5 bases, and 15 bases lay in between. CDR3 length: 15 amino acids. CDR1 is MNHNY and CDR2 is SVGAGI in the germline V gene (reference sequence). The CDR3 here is CASSSELGLDNEQFF. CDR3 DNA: TGTGCCAGCAGTTCCGAGCTTGGGTTGGACAATGAGCAGTTCTTC.

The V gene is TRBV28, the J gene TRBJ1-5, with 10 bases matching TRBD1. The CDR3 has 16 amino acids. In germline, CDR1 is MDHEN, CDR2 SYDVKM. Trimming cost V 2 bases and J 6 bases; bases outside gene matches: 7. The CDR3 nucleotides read TGTGCCAGCAGTTTACCGGGGACAGGGGAGAGTCAGCCCCAGCATTTT. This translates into CASSLPGTGESQPQHF.

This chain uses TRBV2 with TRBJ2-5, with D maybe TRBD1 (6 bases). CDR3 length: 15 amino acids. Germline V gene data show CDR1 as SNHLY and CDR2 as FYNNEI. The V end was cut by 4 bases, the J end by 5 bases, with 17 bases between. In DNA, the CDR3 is TGTGCCAGCAGTGTCCAGGGGCTATTCCGGGAGACCCAGTACTTC. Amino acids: CASSVQGLFRETQYF.